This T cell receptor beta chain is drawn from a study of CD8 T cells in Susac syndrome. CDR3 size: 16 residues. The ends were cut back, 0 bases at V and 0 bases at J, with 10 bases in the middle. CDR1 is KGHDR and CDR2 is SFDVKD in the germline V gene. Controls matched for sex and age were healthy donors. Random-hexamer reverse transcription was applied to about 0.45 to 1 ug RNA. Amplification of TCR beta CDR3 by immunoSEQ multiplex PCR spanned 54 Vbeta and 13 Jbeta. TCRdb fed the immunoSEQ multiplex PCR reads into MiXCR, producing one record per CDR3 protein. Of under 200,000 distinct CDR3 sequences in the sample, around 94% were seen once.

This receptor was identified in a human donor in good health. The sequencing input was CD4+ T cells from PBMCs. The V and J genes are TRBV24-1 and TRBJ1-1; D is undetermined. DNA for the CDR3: TGTGCCACCAGTGATTTGCTTCCCGGACTGAACACTGAAGCTTTCTTT. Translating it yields CATSDLLPGLNTEAFF.